What follows is one T cell receptor beta chain and its context. The germline V gene has CDR1 SGHRS and CDR2 YFSETQ. The length of the CDR3 is 16 residues. Trimming removed 3 bases at V and 3 bases at J, with 15 bases between. In the original processing: Amplification of reference gene primers was used by the study to estimate nucleated cell counts. Assay: immunoSEQ multiplex PCR; the TCRdb copy retains only in-frame clones and omits some. That table is the source of V, J and clone size, and D and trimming were worked out from the DNA. The profile shows 200,000 or so clones, approximately 84% of them singletons. Researchers sorted participants into cohorts using their self-reported clinical history. Cohort 3 recovered donors had two negative PCRs, clearance, or symptom resolution. The sample originates from a study of blood T cell repertoires in COVID-19. Study in general: The origin of the acute and convalescent COVID-19 samples was the United States, Italy and Spain.

The chain couples TRBV5-1 to TRBJ1-4, with D possibly being TRBD1 (5 bases). Sequences were obtained from PBMCs or T cells enriched from blood (not recorded which). The sequence derives from a man between 40 and 49 years old who had recovered from COVID-19. CDR3 in DNA: TGCGCCAGCAGCTCAGGGCTATGGTTGTCTAATGAAAAACTGTTTTTT. Protein sequence: CASSSGLWLSNEKLFF.